Each of the 21 T cell receptor beta chains below was sequenced from the same sample in a study of CXCR3-negative and CXCR3-positive naive CD8 T cells. 5' RACE with UMI labels generated the TRB cDNA libraries. From its re-call of the 5' RACE reads, TCRdb lists each CDR3 protein once, without DNA. Its table lists 75,000 to 95,000 distinct CDR3 sequences. The specimen sequenced was naive CXCR3- CD8+ T cells from blood. Specified subset: CD45RO-CCR7+CD27+CD95- naive CD8+ T cells lacking CXCR3 (TNR3-). These receptors were taken from a human donor in good health. Some clones in this sample may be carry-over from other donors' samples.

CDR3: CASTLRLRGADNEQFF. The chain employs TRBV12-3 or TRBV12-4 and TRBJ2-1; the D call from TCRdb, TRBD1, cannot be confirmed without DNA. The CDR3 is 16 amino acids.

This chain links TRBV19 with TRBJ2-2; TCRdb's D gene call, TRBD2, goes unchecked for lack of DNA. The CDR3 is 14 residues long. Germline V gene sequence: CDR1 LNHDA, CDR2 SQIVND (reference sequence). The CDR3 is CASRTRRGTGELFF. The full variable domain, in which reference TRBV19 and TRBJ2-2 provide the parts outside the CDR3, is DGGITQSPKYLFRKEGQNVTLSCEQNLNHDAMYWYRQDPGQGLRLIYYSQIVNDFQKGDIAEGYSVSREKKESFPLTVTSAQKNPTAFYLCASRTRRGTGELFFGEGSRLTVL.

CDR3: CASSLAGASYEQYF. The rearrangement uses TRBV4-1 and TRBJ2-7; TCRdb names TRBD1, which stays unverified in the absence of DNA. Germline-derived CDR1 and CDR2 are MGHRA and YSYEKL. This CDR3 is 14 amino acids long.

The chain has TRBV7-2 and TRBJ2-2; absent DNA, TCRdb's TRBD2 call cannot be checked. Germline assignment: CDR1 SGHTA and CDR2 FQGNSA. The CDR3 consists of 16 residues. CDR3 amino acids: CASSSAIGLNTGELFF.

The chain couples TRBV7-5 to TRBJ2-4; TCRdb names TRBD2, which stays unverified in the absence of DNA. TRBV7-5 is labeled a pseudogene. The CDR3 has 21 amino acids. The CDR3 protein is CTSVSEGRELAGIRPKNIQYF.

The V call is TRBV7-9, the J call TRBJ1-1. The V gene's germline CDR1 is SEHNR and CDR2 FQNEAQ (reference sequence). The CDR3 totals 15 residues. The CDR3 reads CASSLVQSMNTEAFF. The complete variable domain, with remaining parts taken from reference TRBV7-9 and TRBJ1-1, reads DTGVSQNPRHKITKRGQNVTFRCDPISEHNRLYWYRQTLGQGPEFLTYFQNEAQLEKSRLLSDRFSAERPKGSFSTLEIQRTEQGDSAMYLCASSLVQSMNTEAFFGQGTRLTVV.

V usage is TRBV29-1 and J usage is TRBJ1-2; TCRdb reports TRBD1, a call that lacks DNA to check it against. The germline CDR1 and CDR2 sequences are SQVTM and ANQGSEA. CDR3 length: 12 residues. CDR3 loop: CSVLSDTGGYTF.

V is TRBV7-8 and J is TRBJ2-7; TCRdb lists TRBD1, though no DNA is available to test this call. The CDR3 has 15 residues. In germline, CDR1 is SGHVS, CDR2 FQNEAQ. The CDR3 sequence is CASSPGQGDSYEQYF.

V gene TRBV7-2 combines with J gene TRBJ1-5. Germline V gives CDR1 SGHTA, CDR2 FQGNSA. The CDR3 length is 12 residues. The CDR3 loop reads CASSFVGQPQHF. Full variable domain (remainder filled in from reference TRBV7-2 and TRBJ1-5): GAGVSQSPSNKVTEKGKDVELRCDPISGHTALYWYRQSLGQGLEFLIYFQGNSAPDKSGLPSDRFSAERTGGSVSTLTIQRTQQEDSAVYLCASSFVGQPQHFGDGTRLSIL.

J is TRBJ1-1 and V is TRBV28. The CDR3 runs 15 residues. Germline values: CDR1 MDHEN, CDR2 SYDVKM. The CDR3 sequence: CASSLLQSMNTEAFF.

The chain couples TRBV29-1 to TRBJ2-1; there is no DNA to check the TCRdb D call of TRBD2. Germline lookup yields CDR1 SQVTM and CDR2 ANQGSEA. This CDR3 comprises 15 residues. CDR3 sequence reads: CSVPLGLGGYNEQFF.

CDR3 loop: CASSYSYGDEQYF. The chain uses TRBV6-2 or TRBV6-3 and TRBJ2-7. The CDR3 contains 13 residues. CDR1 is MNHEY and CDR2 is SVGEGT in the germline V gene.

The CDR3 sequence is CASSPTSGSGNEQFF. The chain links TRBV7-9 to TRBJ2-1; the D call from TCRdb, TRBD2, cannot be confirmed without DNA. Per the germline V gene, CDR1 is SEHNR and CDR2 is FQNEAQ (reference sequence). The CDR3 is made up of 15 amino acids. Full variable domain (missing parts from reference TRBV7-9 and TRBJ2-1): DTGVSQNPRHKITKRGQNVTFRCDPISEHNRLYWYRQTLGQGPEFLTYFQNEAQLEKSRLLSDRFSAERPKGSFSTLEIQRTEQGDSAMYLCASSPTSGSGNEQFFGPGTRLTVL.

This chain links TRBV6-4 with TRBJ2-3. The CDR3 sequence is 15 residues long. CDR1 and CDR2 from the germline V gene are MRHNA and SNTAGT. CDR3 sequence reads: CASSDSSGGTDTQYF.

The V call is TRBV25-1, the J call TRBJ1-4; TCRdb's assignment of TRBD1 cannot be checked, as there is no DNA. The CDR3 covers 16 residues. In germline, CDR1 is MGHDK, CDR2 SYGVNS. This chain's CDR3 is CASSEGGATTNEKLFF.

V is TRBV28 and J is TRBJ1-1; TCRdb's D call of TRBD1 is untestable without DNA. The length of the CDR3 is 15 residues. Germline V gene sequence: CDR1 MDHEN, CDR2 SYDVKM. This chain's CDR3 is CASSLGRATGTEAFF.

This chain connects TRBV11-2 to TRBJ2-2. Germline CDR1 SGHAT, CDR2 FQNNGV. This CDR3 spans 13 amino acids. The CDR3 sequence is CASSSRQRGELFF. The complete variable domain, with remaining parts taken from reference TRBV11-2 and TRBJ2-2, reads EAGVAQSPRYKIIEKRQSVAFWCNPISGHATLYWYQQILGQGPKLLIQFQNNGVVDDSQLPKDRFSAERLKGVDSTLKIQPAKLEDSAVYLCASSSRQRGELFFGEGSRLTVL.

The V and J genes are TRBV13 and TRBJ2-7. The CDR3 spans 12 residues. Per germline, CDR1 PRHDT and CDR2 FYEKMQ (reference sequence). CDR3 loop: CASSLVFNEQYF.

The V call is TRBV20-1, the J call TRBJ2-7; TCRdb picks TRBD1, but there is no DNA to check that call. The germline CDR1 and CDR2 sequences are DFQATT and SNEGSKA (reference sequence). This CDR3 has 15 residues. The CDR3 sequence is CSARASPTASYEQYF.

The gene calls are TRBV12-3 or TRBV12-4 and TRBJ1-4; TCRdb gives TRBD1 as the D gene, but with no DNA this cannot be confirmed. The CDR3 has 15 amino acids. CDR3 loop: CASTPGRGEREKLFF.

The V gene is TRBV29-1, the J gene TRBJ2-5; TCRdb proposes TRBD2, but this gene call is untestable without DNA. This CDR3 has 13 amino acids. Per the germline V gene, CDR1 is SQVTM and CDR2 is ANQGSEA. Here the CDR3 reads CSAGRENQETQYF.